This entry describes one TCR beta chain. The antigen remains undetermined. With V trimmed by 6 bases and J by 1 base, 8 bases remained unmatched. Germline CDR1 SQVTM, CDR2 ANQGSEA. This CDR3 is 17 amino acids long. The sample originates from a study of T cell responses to AZD1222 COVID-19 vaccine. Study outcomes and limitations: The study reported that nearly half of spike-specific TCRs target unmutated variant regions. Baseline seropositives among AZD1222 recipients totaled only five to seven. The peak T cell response came first, and repertoires were sampled only after it.

Some clones are missing from TCRdb's copy, which holds only in-frame ones; the method was immunoSEQ multiplex PCR. Of about 85,000 clones listed, approximately 88% are singletons. This chain joins TRBV29-1 and TRBJ2-1; 14 bases line up with TRBD2. The TCR comes from an adult in good health. The sample in question was peripheral blood, obtained on day 0 of AZD1222 vaccination. CDR3 residues: CSVGLAGGRGSYNEQFF. The CDR3 DNA sequence: TGCAGCGTAGGACTAGCGGGAGGAAGGGGATCCTACAATGAGCAGTTCTTC.